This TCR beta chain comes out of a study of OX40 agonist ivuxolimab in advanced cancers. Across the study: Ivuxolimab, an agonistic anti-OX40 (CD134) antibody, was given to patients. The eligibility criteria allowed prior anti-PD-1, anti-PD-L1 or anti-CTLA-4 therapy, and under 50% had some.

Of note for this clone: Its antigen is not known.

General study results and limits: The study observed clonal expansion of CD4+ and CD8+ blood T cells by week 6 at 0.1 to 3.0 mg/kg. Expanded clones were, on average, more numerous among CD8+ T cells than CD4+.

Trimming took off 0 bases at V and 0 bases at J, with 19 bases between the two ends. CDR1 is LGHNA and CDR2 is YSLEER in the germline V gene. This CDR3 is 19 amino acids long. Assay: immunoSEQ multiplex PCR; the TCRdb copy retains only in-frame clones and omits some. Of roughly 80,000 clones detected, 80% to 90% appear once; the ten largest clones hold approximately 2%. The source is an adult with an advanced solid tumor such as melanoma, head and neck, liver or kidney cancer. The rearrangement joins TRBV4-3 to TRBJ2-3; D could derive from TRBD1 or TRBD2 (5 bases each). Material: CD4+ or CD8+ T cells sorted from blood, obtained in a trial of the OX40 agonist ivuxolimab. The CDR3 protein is CASSQDLSRWGPSTDTQYF. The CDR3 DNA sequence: TGCGCCAGCAGCCAAGATCTAAGTCGGTGGGGACCTAGCACAGATACGCAGTATTTT.